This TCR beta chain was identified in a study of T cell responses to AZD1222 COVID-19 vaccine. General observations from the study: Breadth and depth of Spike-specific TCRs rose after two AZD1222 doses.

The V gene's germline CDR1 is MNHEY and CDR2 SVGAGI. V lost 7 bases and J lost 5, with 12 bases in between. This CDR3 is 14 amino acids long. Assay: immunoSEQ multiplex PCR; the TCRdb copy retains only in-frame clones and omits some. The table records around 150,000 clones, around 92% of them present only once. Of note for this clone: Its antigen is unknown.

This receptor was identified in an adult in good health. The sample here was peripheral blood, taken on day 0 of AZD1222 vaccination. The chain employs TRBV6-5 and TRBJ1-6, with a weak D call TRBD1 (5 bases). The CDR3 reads CASNLGVDNSPLHF. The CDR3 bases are TGTGCCAGCAATTTGGGGGTGGATAATTCACCCCTCCACTTT.